This passage covers 32 T cell receptor beta chains from one sample sequenced in a study of T cell responses to AZD1222 COVID-19 vaccine. Sequenced by immunoSEQ multiplex PCR; TCRdb stores in-frame clones only, minus some. The sample lists about 130,000 clones; 90% were seen once. This material consisted of peripheral blood, taken on day 0 of AZD1222 vaccination. Receptors originate from an adult in good health.

The rearrangement links TRBV7-2 to TRBJ1-4; TRBD1 agrees at 11 bases. The CDR3 runs 15 residues. The trim removed 5 bases at V and 8 bases at J, leaving 7 bases unmatched. The germline gives CDR1 SGHTA, CDR2 FQGNSA. Here the CDR3 reads CASSPLGTGGEKLFF. In DNA form, the CDR3 reads TGTGCCAGCAGCCCCCTCGGGACAGGGGGGGAAAAACTGTTTTTT.

The chain joins TRBV24-1 to TRBJ2-5; 10 positions match TRBD1. Germline values: CDR1 KGHDR, CDR2 SFDVKD. The V segment lost 1 base and the J segment 1 base; nucleotides outside the gene matches: 2. The CDR3 has 16 residues. The CDR3 DNA sequence: TGTGCCACCAGTGATTTCCGACAGGGGGCCCAAGAGACCCAGTACTTC. It encodes CATSDFRQGAQETQYF.

This clone has more than one count but fewer than ten. V usage is TRBV19 and J usage is TRBJ2-2; 7 positions match TRBD2. Losses at the gene ends were 1 base for V and 2 bases for J; bases not matched to a gene: 4. The CDR3 contains 16 residues. CDR1 and CDR2 (germline): LNHDA, SQIVND (reference sequence). CDR3 residues: CASSIGGGGNTGELFF. DNA for the CDR3: TGTGCCAGTAGTATAGGCGGCGGGGGTAACACCGGGGAGCTGTTTTTT.

This clone was observed a few times. This chain joins TRBV10-2 and TRBJ2-7; 9 nucleotides match TRBD1. Per the germline V gene, CDR1 is WSHSY and CDR2 is SAAADI. This CDR3 is built from 14 residues. The V segment lost 6 bases and the J segment 2 bases; nucleotides outside the gene matches: 5. The CDR3 spells CASRRDRAAYEQYF. In DNA, the CDR3 is TGCGCCAGCAGGAGGGACAGGGCGGCCTACGAGCAGTACTTC.

V is TRBV7-9 and J is TRBJ1-4, with TRBD1 as a possible D gene (5 bases). CDR3 size: 13 residues. The germline V gene encodes CDR1 SEHNR and CDR2 FQNEAQ (reference sequence). V shed 8 bases and J shed 0 bases, with 7 bases lying between them. The CDR3 DNA follows: TGTGCCAGCCAGGGAACAACTAATGAAAAACTGTTTTTT. Amino acid sequence: CASQGTTNEKLFF. The whole variable domain, filled in from reference TRBV7-9 and TRBJ1-4, reads DTGVSQNPRHKITKRGQNVTFRCDPISEHNRLYWYRQTLGQGPEFLTYFQNEAQLEKSRLLSDRFSAERPKGSFSTLEIQRTEQGDSAMYLCASQGTTNEKLFFGSGTQLSVL.

The chain has TRBV7-2 and TRBJ2-5; D is ambiguous. The germline V gene has CDR1 SGHTA and CDR2 FQGNSA. Trimming pared 5 bases from V and 0 bases from J, leaving 4 bases between. CDR3 length: 12 residues. The DNA of the CDR3 is TGTGCCAGCAGCCTTGACCAAGAGACCCAGTACTTC. This encodes CASSLDQETQYF.

In this sample, this clone turned up once. The chain is built from TRBV10-3 and TRBJ2-3, with TRBD1 identical over 10 bases. The CDR3 has 17 residues. The ends lost 2 bases at V and 4 bases at J; junction bases unmatched: 9. Germline-derived CDR1 and CDR2 are ENHRY and SYGVKD. The CDR3 here is CAISEPTGGAGPDTQYF. CDR3 in DNA: TGTGCCATCAGTGAGCCGACAGGGGGCGCGGGCCCAGATACGCAGTATTTT.

This chain links TRBV4-1 with TRBJ2-1; 13 bases line up with TRBD2. Germline-derived CDR1 and CDR2 are MGHRA and YSYEKL. V shed 4 bases, J shed 7 bases, and the junction held 4 bases outside the gene matches. The CDR3 sequence is 15 residues long. The CDR3 protein is CASSLGLAGNNEQFF. The CDR3 DNA reads TGCGCCAGCAGCCTGGGACTAGCGGGGAATAATGAGCAGTTCTTC.

This clone has a handful of counts. The chain combines TRBV2 with TRBJ2-1; 7 nucleotides align to TRBD2. The length of the CDR3 is 13 residues. The V gene end was trimmed by 4 bases and the J gene end by 6 bases; junction bases not matched to a gene: 3. Per germline, CDR1 SNHLY and CDR2 FYNNEI. CDR3 sequence reads: CASSGDYFNEQFF. The CDR3 nucleotides are TGTGCCAGCAGTGGGGACTACTTCAATGAGCAGTTCTTC.

This chain uses TRBV24-1 with TRBJ1-5, with 7 bases matching TRBD1. This CDR3 contains 15 residues. The J segment lost 9 bases and the V segment lost 2 bases, leaving 9 bases of the junction unmatched. Germline lookup yields CDR1 KGHDR and CDR2 SFDVKD. CDR3 DNA: TGTGCCACCAGTGATTCCACAGGGGCGGTAGGGCCCCAGCATTTT. Translating it yields CATSDSTGAVGPQHF.

The gene calls are TRBV28 and TRBJ2-7; 13 positions agree with TRBD2. CDR3 length: 15 residues. Trimming took 6 bases from V and 6 from J; bases not matched to a gene: 8. Germline CDR1 MDHEN, CDR2 SYDVKM. CDR3 sequence reads: CASRPGTSGVTEQYF. CDR3 sequence (DNA): TGTGCCAGCAGACCGGGGACTAGCGGGGTTACCGAGCAGTACTTC.

The chain recombines TRBV6-2 or TRBV6-3 with TRBJ1-2; a weak D match, TRBD1 (6 bases). This CDR3 comprises 12 residues. Deletions cut 4 bases from V and 7 bases from J, with 10 bases between. CDR1 is MNHEY and CDR2 is SVGEGT in the germline V gene. The CDR3 region is CASSSGGFGYTF. Written as DNA, the CDR3 is TGTGCCAGCAGTTCCGGGGGCTTTGGCTACACCTTC.

The chain combines TRBV30 with TRBJ1-5; 9 nucleotides align to TRBD1. The germline CDR1 and CDR2 sequences are GTSNPN and SVGIG (reference sequence). V was clipped by 6 bases and J by 6 bases; unmatched bases: 12. The CDR3 consists of 15 residues. The CDR3 sequence: CACATGQGLIQPQHF. The DNA of the CDR3 is TGTGCCTGTGCCACGGGACAGGGTTTAATTCAGCCCCAGCATTTT.

The J gene is TRBJ1-5, the V gene TRBV11-2; D not resolved. The CDR3 runs 17 residues. Germline values: CDR1 SGHAT, CDR2 FQNNGV. The ends were cut back, 5 bases at V and 5 bases at J, with 22 bases in the middle. The CDR3 nucleotides read TGTGCCAGCAGCCCCTCCCAAATGGGCCGCTTAGATCAGCCCCAGCATTTT. This encodes CASSPSQMGRLDQPQHF. The complete variable domain, with remaining parts taken from reference TRBV11-2 and TRBJ1-5, reads EAGVAQSPRYKIIEKRQSVAFWCNPISGHATLYWYQQILGQGPKLLIQFQNNGVVDDSQLPKDRFSAERLKGVDSTLKIQPAKLEDSAVYLCASSPSQMGRLDQPQHFGDGTRLSIL.

This clone was detected only once. This chain connects TRBV7-9 to TRBJ2-1, with D possibly called TRBD1 or TRBD2 (5 bases each). This CDR3 region has 13 residues. V gave up 8 bases and J gave up 3 bases, with 11 bases separating them. The germline V gene encodes CDR1 SEHNR and CDR2 FQNEAQ (reference sequence). CDR3 in amino acids: CASLTGLYNEQFF. The CDR3 nucleotides read TGTGCCAGCCTGACGGGGCTCTACAATGAGCAGTTCTTC.

The V and J genes are TRBV7-2 and TRBJ2-7; 10 nucleotides match TRBD2. This CDR3 is 14 amino acids long. Germline CDR1 SGHTA, CDR2 FQGNSA. V lost 3 bases to trimming and J lost 3 bases; unmatched junction nucleotides: 2. This CDR3 is CASSLRLAGYEQYF. The CDR3 DNA follows: TGTGCCAGCAGCTTGCGACTAGCGGGCTACGAGCAGTACTTC.

The J gene is TRBJ2-3, the V gene TRBV7-2, with a tentative D call TRBD1 (6 bases). The CDR3 runs to 13 residues. The V gene lost 5 bases and the J gene lost 4 bases, with 10 bases spanning the gap. The V gene's germline CDR1 is SGHTA and CDR2 FQGNSA. The CDR3 DNA follows: TGTGCCAGCAGCATCGCAGGGGCAGATACGCAGTATTTT. Translating gives CASSIAGADTQYF.

The rearrangement links TRBV9 to TRBJ2-1, with a possible D match to TRBD2 (5 bases). The CDR3 loop spans 15 amino acids. Trimming pared 4 bases from V and 8 bases from J, leaving 19 bases between. Per germline, CDR1 SGDLS and CDR2 YYNGEE. CDR3 residues: CASSPLGFPGDEQFF. The CDR3 DNA reads as TGTGCCAGCAGCCCCCTGGGGTTTCCCGGGGATGAGCAGTTCTTC.

This chain links TRBV2 with TRBJ2-1; D not certain. The CDR3 loop spans 15 amino acids. Germline CDR1 and CDR2: SNHLY and FYNNEI. The V end was cut by 2 bases, the J end by 1 base, with 9 bases between. CDR3 sequence: CASSETRGSYNEQFF. CDR3 DNA sequence: TGTGCCAGCAGTGAAACCCGAGGATCCTACAATGAGCAGTTCTTC.

The CDR3 DNA reads as TGCGCCAGCAGCCACACACAGGGGGTACTTAATTCACCCCTCCACTTT. It is translated as CASSHTQGVLNSPLHF. The genes are TRBV4-3 and TRBJ1-6, with TRBD1 matching 8 bases. This CDR3 is built from 16 residues. Trimming cost V 3 bases and J 6 bases; bases outside gene matches: 7. In germline, CDR1 is LGHNA, CDR2 YSLEER.

The DNA for the CDR3 is TGTGCCAGCAGCTTAGGTTGGACTTACTACACCTTC. This sequence encodes CASSLGWTYYTF. V gene TRBV13 combines with J gene TRBJ1-2; D ambiguous. The CDR3 runs to 12 residues. Trimming took off 0 bases at V and 10 bases at J, with 9 bases between the two ends. Germline assignment: CDR1 PRHDT and CDR2 FYEKMQ (reference sequence).

The chain employs TRBV2 and TRBJ2-3; perhaps TRBD2 as D (6 bases). Trimming pared 5 bases from V and 0 bases from J, leaving 18 bases between. Germline loops: CDR1 SNHLY, CDR2 FYNNEI. This CDR3 is 17 amino acids long. The CDR3 nucleotides are TGTGCCAGCAGTACCTGGGCCAGCGGGCTAAGCACAGATACGCAGTATTTT. It codes for CASSTWASGLSTDTQYF.

In its sample, this clone was seen a few times. J is TRBJ2-7 and V is TRBV2, with 7 bases aligning to TRBD1. The CDR3 sequence is 16 residues long. Trimming removed 4 bases from V and 0 bases from J; junction bases left unmatched: 9. CDR1 and CDR2 from the germline V gene are SNHLY and FYNNEI. The CDR3 protein is CASSVERQGLSYEQYF. The CDR3 nucleotides are TGTGCCAGCAGTGTAGAGCGACAGGGCCTCTCCTACGAGCAGTACTTC.

The chain has TRBV11-2 and TRBJ2-7, with D hard to call. With 1 base removed from V and 5 bases from J, the gap between germline ends came to 6 bases. Per germline, CDR1 SGHAT and CDR2 FQNNGV. The CDR3 runs to 12 residues. The CDR3 nucleotides are TGTGCCAGCAGCTTAGGGGGAAACGAGCAGTACTTC. Amino acids: CASSLGGNEQYF.

The rearrangement links TRBV4-2 to TRBJ1-5; 7 bases align to TRBD1. Germline-derived CDR1 and CDR2 are LGHNA and YNFKEQ. The CDR3 length is 15 residues. Germline trimming cut 3 bases from V and 3 bases from J; bases unmatched to any gene: 5. The CDR3 DNA reads TGTGCCAGCAGCCAGGTGACAGGGACCAATCAGCCCCAGCATTTT. Protein sequence: CASSQVTGTNQPQHF.

This rearrangement joins TRBV6-6 to TRBJ1-5, with D unclear. The CDR3 covers 13 residues. V was trimmed by 2 bases and J by 9 bases, leaving 11 bases between them. Per germline, CDR1 MNHNY and CDR2 SVGAGI (reference sequence). The CDR3 here is CASSYPPGRPQHF. DNA of the CDR3: TGTGCCAGCAGTTACCCCCCCGGACGGCCCCAGCATTTT.

The V call is TRBV19, the J call TRBJ2-7; D may be TRBD1 or TRBD2 (6 bases each). V was shortened by 6 bases and J by 3 bases, with 12 bases between the two germline ends. There are 13 residues in the CDR3. CDR1 LNHDA and CDR2 SQIVND come from the germline V gene (reference sequence). CDR3 sequence: CASSLGGFYEQYF. The CDR3 DNA sequence: TGTGCCAGTAGCTTGGGGGGCTTCTACGAGCAGTACTTC.

The rearrangement joins TRBV29-1 to TRBJ2-7, with a weak D call TRBD1 (5 bases). Germline V gene lookup returns CDR1 SQVTM and CDR2 ANQGSEA. CDR3 length: 15 amino acids. With 7 bases removed from V and 1 base from J, the gap between germline ends came to 20 bases. This CDR3 is CSEGPGQGRSYEQYF. The CDR3 bases are TGCAGCGAAGGTCCCGGACAAGGAAGATCCTACGAGCAGTACTTC.

This clone appeared a single time. The V call is TRBV2, the J call TRBJ1-1; 9 nucleotides align to TRBD1. CDR3 length: 14 amino acids. CDR1 and CDR2 (germline): SNHLY, FYNNEI. After removal of 6 bases from V and 3 bases from J, the junction contained 5 bases not matched to a gene. The CDR3 sequence: CASRLQGADTEAFF. CDR3 nucleotide sequence: TGTGCCAGCAGATTACAGGGGGCGGACACTGAAGCTTTCTTT. Drawing the rest from reference TRBV2 and TRBJ1-1, the complete variable domain is EPEVTQTPSHQVTQMGQEVILRCVPISNHLYFYWYRQILGQKVEFLVSFYNNEISEKSEIFDDQFSVERPDGSNFTLKIRSTKLEDSAMYFCASRLQGADTEAFFGQGTRLTVV.

The chain joins TRBV7-2 to TRBJ1-2; TRBD1 is a possible D gene (5 bases). V lost 3 bases to trimming and J lost 1 base, with 6 bases between them. CDR1 is SGHTA, CDR2 FQGNSA, per germline. The CDR3 consists of 13 residues. This CDR3 is CASSFRDNYGYTF. CDR3 nucleotides: TGTGCCAGCAGCTTCAGGGATAACTATGGCTACACCTTC. Filled out from reference TRBV7-2 and TRBJ1-2, the complete variable domain reads GAGVSQSPSNKVTEKGKDVELRCDPISGHTALYWYRQSLGQGLEFLIYFQGNSAPDKSGLPSDRFSAERTGGSVSTLTIQRTQQEDSAVYLCASSFRDNYGYTFGSGTRLTVV.

The gene calls are TRBV9 and TRBJ2-1; no clear D gene. Looked up from germline, CDR1 is SGDLS and CDR2 is YYNGEE. This CDR3 is built from 16 residues. Trimming removed 1 base from V and 0 bases from J, with 11 bases in between. The CDR3 here is CASSVLTDPSYNEQFF. As DNA, the CDR3 is TGTGCCAGCAGCGTACTCACAGACCCCTCCTACAATGAGCAGTTCTTC.

The chain carries TRBV7-6 and TRBJ1-1, with D tentatively TRBD1 (6 bases). CDR3 length: 16 amino acids. CDR1 SGHVS and CDR2 FNYEAQ come from the germline V gene. The V and J ends lost 0 bases and 2 bases respectively, with 13 bases between them. The CDR3 region has the DNA TGTGCCAGCAGCTTAGCGCTTGGGGGGCCTAACACTGAAGCTTTCTTT. This translates into CASSLALGGPNTEAFF. The variable domain in full, completed from reference TRBV7-6 and TRBJ1-1, reads GAGVSQSPRYKVTKRGQDVALRCDPISGHVSLYWYRQALGQGPEFLTYFNYEAQQDKSGLPNDRFSAERPEGSISTLTIQRTEQRDSAMYRCASSLALGGPNTEAFFGQGTRLTVV.